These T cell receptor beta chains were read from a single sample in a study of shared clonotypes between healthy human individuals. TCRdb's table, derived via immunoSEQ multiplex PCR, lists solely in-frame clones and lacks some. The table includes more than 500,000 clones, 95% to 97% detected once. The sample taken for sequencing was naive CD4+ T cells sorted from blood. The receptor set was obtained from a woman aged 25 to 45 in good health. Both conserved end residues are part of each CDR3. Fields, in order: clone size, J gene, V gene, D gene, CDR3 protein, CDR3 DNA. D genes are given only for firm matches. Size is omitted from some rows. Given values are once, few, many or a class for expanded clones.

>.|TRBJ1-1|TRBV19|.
CASTRQVSNTEAFF
TGTGCCAGTACCCGACAGGTTTCGAACACTGAAGCTTTCTTT
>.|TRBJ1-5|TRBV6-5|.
CASSYRGDSNQPQHF
TGTGCCAGCAGTTACAGGGGGGACAGCAATCAGCCCCAGCATTTT
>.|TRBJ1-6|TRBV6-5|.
CASSSTINSPLHF
TGTGCCAGCAGTTCCACGATAAATTCACCCCTCCACTTT
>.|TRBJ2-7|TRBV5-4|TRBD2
CASSLTFLAGGPNEQYF
TGTGCCAGCAGCCTCACCTTCCTAGCGGGAGGGCCGAACGAGCAGTACTTC
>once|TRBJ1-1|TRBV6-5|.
CASSWSRGWGTEAFF
TGTGCCAGCAGTTGGTCGAGGGGCTGGGGCACTGAAGCTTTCTTT
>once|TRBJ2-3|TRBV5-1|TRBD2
CASSLAGRGLAGKQGGDTQYF
TGCGCCAGCAGCTTGGCAGGCCGCGGACTAGCGGGTAAACAGGGGGGAGATACGCAGTATTTT
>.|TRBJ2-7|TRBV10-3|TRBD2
CAIALAGVSSYEQYF
TGTGCCATTGCACTAGCGGGTGTTAGCTCCTACGAGCAGTACTTC
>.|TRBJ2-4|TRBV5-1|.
CASSSGRSIPKNIQYF
TGCGCCAGCAGCTCGGGACGCAGTATTCCCAAAAACATTCAGTACTTC
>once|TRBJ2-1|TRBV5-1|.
CASSLIANEQFF
TGCGCCAGCAGCTTGATCGCAAATGAGCAGTTCTTC
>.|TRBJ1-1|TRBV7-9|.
CASTPTSGKNTEAFF
TGTGCCAGCACCCCCACGTCAGGGAAGAACACTGAAGCTTTCTTT
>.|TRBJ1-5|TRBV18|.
CASSAGEVKDQPQHF
TGTGCCAGCTCGGCAGGGGAGGTAAAGGATCAGCCCCAGCATTTT
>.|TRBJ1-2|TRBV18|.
CASSPPGQGYGYTF
TGTGCCAGCTCACCACCGGGACAAGGCTATGGCTACACCTTC
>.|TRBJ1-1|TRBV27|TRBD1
CASSFRQGVGNTEAFF
TGTGCCAGCAGTTTCCGCCAGGGGGTAGGGAACACTGAAGCTTTCTTT
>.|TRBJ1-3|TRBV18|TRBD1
CASSRYPGTEYTSGNTIYF
TGTGCCAGCTCAAGGTATCCCGGGACAGAGTACACCTCTGGAAACACCATATATTTT
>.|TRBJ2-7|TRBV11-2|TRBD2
CASGESGSLTYEQYF
TGTGCCAGCGGCGAAAGCGGGAGCCTTACCTACGAGCAGTACTTC
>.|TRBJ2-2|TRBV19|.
CASSIEWGPTGELFF
TGTGCCAGTAGTATAGAGTGGGGACCTACCGGGGAGCTGTTTTTT
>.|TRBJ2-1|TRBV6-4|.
CARCDEQFF
TGTGCCAGGTGCGATGAGCAGTTCTTC
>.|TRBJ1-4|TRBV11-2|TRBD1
CASSRDRGEKLFF
TGTGCCAGCAGCCGGGACAGGGGTGAAAAACTGTTTTTT
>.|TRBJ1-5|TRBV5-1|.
CASKPDIYSNQPQHF
TGCGCCAGCAAACCAGACATTTATAGCAATCAGCCCCAGCATTTT
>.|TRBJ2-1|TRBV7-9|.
CASSLVGWNEQFF
TGTGCCAGCAGCTTAGTAGGGTGGAATGAGCAGTTCTTC
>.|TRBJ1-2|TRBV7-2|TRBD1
CASSRVQGNYGYTF
TGTGCCAGCAGCCGTGTACAGGGGAACTATGGCTACACCTTC
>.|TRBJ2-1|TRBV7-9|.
CASSLISLSQFF
TGTGCCAGCAGCTTAATTAGCCTCTCCCAGTTCTTC
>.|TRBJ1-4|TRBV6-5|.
CASAVLLSTNEKLFF
TGTGCCAGCGCAGTTCTCCTGTCAACTAATGAAAAACTGTTTTTT
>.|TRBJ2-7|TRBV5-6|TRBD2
CASSWRASGTYEQYF
TGTGCCAGCAGCTGGCGGGCTAGCGGCACCTACGAGCAGTACTTC
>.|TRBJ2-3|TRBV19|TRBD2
CASSIGAGGGTDTQYF
TGTGCCAGTAGTATCGGAGCGGGGGGGGGCACAGATACGCAGTATTTT
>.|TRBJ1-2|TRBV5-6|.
CASSLVVGSSYGYTF
TGTGCCAGCAGCTTGGTCGTAGGGTCTAGCTATGGCTACACCTTC
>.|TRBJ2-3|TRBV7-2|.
CASSATGNTDTQYF
TGTGCCAGCAGTGCAACAGGGAACACAGATACGCAGTATTTT
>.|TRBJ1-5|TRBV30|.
CAWSLEFNQPQHF
TGTGCCTGGAGTTTGGAGTTCAATCAGCCCCAGCATTTT
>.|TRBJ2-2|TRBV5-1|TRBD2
CASRLLAGATGELFF
TGCGCCAGCAGACTACTAGCGGGAGCCACCGGGGAGCTGTTTTTT
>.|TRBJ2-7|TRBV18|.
CASSPPLPTGTQRSYEQYF
TGTGCCAGCTCACCGCCTTTGCCGACGGGAACTCAGAGGTCCTACGAGCAGTACTTC
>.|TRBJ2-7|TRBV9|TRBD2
CASSEGLENEQYF
TGTGCCAGCAGCGAGGGACTAGAAAACGAGCAGTACTTC
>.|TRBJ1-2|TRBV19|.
CASLSHRRGGYTF
TGTGCCAGTTTATCGCACAGAAGGGGCGGCTACACCTTC
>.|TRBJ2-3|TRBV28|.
CASTPMGPLTDTQYF
TGTGCCAGCACCCCCATGGGACCCCTCACAGATACGCAGTATTTT
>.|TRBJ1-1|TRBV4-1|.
CASSQGQENTEAFF
TGCGCCAGCAGCCAGGGCCAGGAAAACACTGAAGCTTTCTTT
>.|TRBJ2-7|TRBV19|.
CASSLGWASYEQYF
TGTGCCAGTAGTCTGGGGTGGGCCTCCTACGAGCAGTACTTC
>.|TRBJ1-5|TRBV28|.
CASSLGWEENQPQHF
TGTGCCAGCAGTTTGGGGTGGGAAGAAAATCAGCCCCAGCATTTT
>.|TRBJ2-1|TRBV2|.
CGTGTPYNEQFF
TGTGGGACCGGGACCCCCTACAATGAGCAGTTCTTC
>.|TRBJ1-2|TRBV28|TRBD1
CASTPPAPGQERGYTF
TGTGCCAGCACCCCACCCGCGCCGGGACAGGAGCGCGGCTACACCTTC
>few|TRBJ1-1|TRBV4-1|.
CASSQAGQWGTFF
TGCGCCAGCAGCCAAGCTGGACAGTGGGGGACTTTCTTT
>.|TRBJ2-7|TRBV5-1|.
CASSFGGDSLSYEQYF
TGCGCCAGCAGCTTCGGAGGGGACAGTTTATCCTACGAGCAGTACTTC
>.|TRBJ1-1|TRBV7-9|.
CASSLESRTEAFF
TGTGCCAGCAGCTTAGAATCCAGGACTGAAGCTTTCTTT
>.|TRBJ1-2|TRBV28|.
CASRPLPGAGGYTF
TGTGCCAGCAGGCCCCTACCCGGGGCGGGGGGCTACACCTTC
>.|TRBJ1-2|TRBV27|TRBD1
CASSTRPPQGGGSGYTF
TGTGCCAGCAGTACACGTCCCCCACAGGGGGGAGGTAGCGGCTACACCTTC
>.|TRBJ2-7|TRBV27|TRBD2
CASQPVGYSGRGSYEQYF
TGTGCCAGCCAGCCCGTCGGCTATAGCGGGAGAGGCTCCTACGAGCAGTACTTC
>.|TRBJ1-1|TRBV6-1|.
CASSQGWTEAFF
TGTGCCAGCAGCCAAGGTTGGACTGAAGCTTTCTTT
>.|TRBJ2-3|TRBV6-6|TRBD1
CATRDRPTDTQYF
TGTGCCACCCGGGACAGGCCCACAGATACGCAGTATTTT
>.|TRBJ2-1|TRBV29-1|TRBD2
CSVGLAGGEGEQFF
TGCAGCGTGGGACTAGCGGGAGGAGAGGGTGAGCAGTTCTTC
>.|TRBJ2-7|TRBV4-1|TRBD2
CASSQALAESYEQYF
TGCGCCAGCAGCCAGGCACTAGCGGAGAGCTACGAGCAGTACTTC
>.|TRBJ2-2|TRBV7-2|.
CASSLYGSLPGELFF
TGTGCCAGCAGCTTATATGGGAGTTTGCCCGGGGAGCTGTTTTTT
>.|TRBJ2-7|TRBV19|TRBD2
CASGTSETFSTAYEQYF
TGTGCCAGTGGGACTAGCGAGACCTTCAGTACGGCTTACGAGCAGTACTTC
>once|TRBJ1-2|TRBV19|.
CASSRSLGGRGYGYTF
TGTGCCAGTAGTCGAAGCTTGGGCGGGAGAGGCTATGGCTACACCTTC
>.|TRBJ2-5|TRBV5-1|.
CASSLGTVQETQYF
TGCGCCAGCAGCTTGGGGACAGTCCAAGAGACCCAGTACTTC
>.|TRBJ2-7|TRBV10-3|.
CAAGYEQYF
TGTGCCGCGGGGTACGAGCAGTACTTC
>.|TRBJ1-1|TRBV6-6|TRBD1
CASRPHRQGHTEAFF
TGTGCCAGCAGACCTCATAGACAGGGTCACACTGAAGCTTTCTTT